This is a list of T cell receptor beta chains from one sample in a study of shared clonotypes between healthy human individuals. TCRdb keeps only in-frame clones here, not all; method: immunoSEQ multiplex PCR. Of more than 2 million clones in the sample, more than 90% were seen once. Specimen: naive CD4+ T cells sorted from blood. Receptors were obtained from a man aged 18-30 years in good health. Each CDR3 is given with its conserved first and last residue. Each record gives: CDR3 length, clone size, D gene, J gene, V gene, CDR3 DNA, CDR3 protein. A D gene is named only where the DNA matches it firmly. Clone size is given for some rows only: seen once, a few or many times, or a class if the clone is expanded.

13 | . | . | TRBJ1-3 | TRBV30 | TGTGCCTGGAGTGTTAACGAGGGGCAAACGAGTTATTTT | CAWSVNEGQTSYF
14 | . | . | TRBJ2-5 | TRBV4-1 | TGCGCCAGCAGCCGATCCACTAGTCAAGAGACCCAGTACTTC | CASSRSTSQETQYF
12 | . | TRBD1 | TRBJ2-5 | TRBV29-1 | TGCAGCGTCCGGACAGGGGGAGAGACCCAGTACTTC | CSVRTGGETQYF
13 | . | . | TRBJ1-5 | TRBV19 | TGTGGCAGTAGAAACAGGGAGGGTCAGCCCCAGCATTTT | CGSRNREGQPQHF
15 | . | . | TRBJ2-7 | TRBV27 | TGTGCCAGCAGTCGACAGCTAAACCCCTCCTACGAGCAGTACTTC | CASSRQLNPSYEQYF
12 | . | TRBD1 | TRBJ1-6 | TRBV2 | TGTGCCAGCAGTGTGCAGGGGGACGGGATCCACTTT | CASSVQGDGIHF
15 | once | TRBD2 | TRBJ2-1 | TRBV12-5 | TGTGCTAGTGGTTTGGGACTAGCGGGAGAACTTGAGCAGTTCTTC | CASGLGLAGELEQFF
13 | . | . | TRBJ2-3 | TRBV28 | TGTGCCAGCAGTCCGTCCGGTACAGATACGCAGTATTTT | CASSPSGTDTQYF
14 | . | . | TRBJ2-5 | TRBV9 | TGTGCCAGCAGCCCCCGGGCCGTGGGAGAGACCCAGTACTTC | CASSPRAVGETQYF
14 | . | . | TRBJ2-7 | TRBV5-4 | TGTGCCAGCAGCTTGGCAGGGGTTGGATACGAGCAGTACTTC | CASSLAGVGYEQYF
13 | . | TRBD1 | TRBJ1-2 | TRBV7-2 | TGTGCCAGCAGCCAGGACAGGGGGTATGGCTACACCTTC | CASSQDRGYGYTF
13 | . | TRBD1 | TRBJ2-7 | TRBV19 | TGTGCCAGTAGTCCCCGGGACAGGTCCGAGCAGTACTTC | CASSPRDRSEQYF
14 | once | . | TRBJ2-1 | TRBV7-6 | TGTGCCAGCAGCTTAGGGTTGGCGAGCGATGAGCAGTTCTTC | CASSLGLASDEQFF
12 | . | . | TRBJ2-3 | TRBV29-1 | TGCAGCGTTTCGCACGACACAGATACGCAGTATTTT | CSVSHDTDTQYF
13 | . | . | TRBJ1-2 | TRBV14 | TGTGCCAGCAGCCAATCTATTGTTGGTGGCTACACCTTC | CASSQSIVGGYTF
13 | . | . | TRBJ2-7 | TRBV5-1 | TGCGCCAGCAGCACCCAGGGTTCCTACGAGCAGTACTTC | CASSTQGSYEQYF
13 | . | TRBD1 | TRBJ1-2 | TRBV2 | TGTGCCAGCAGCCCGGACAGGGAGGGTGGCTACACCTTC | CASSPDREGGYTF
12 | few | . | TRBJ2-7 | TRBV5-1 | TGCGCCAGCAGCCCTGGGGCCTACGAGCAGTACTTC | CASSPGAYEQYF
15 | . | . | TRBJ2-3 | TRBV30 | TGTGCCTGGAGTGTTGGAATGGGTCAAACGGATACGCAGTATTTT | CAWSVGMGQTDTQYF
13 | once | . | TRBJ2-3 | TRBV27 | TGTGCCAGCAGCTCCCCTAGCACAGATACGCAGTATTTT | CASSSPSTDTQYF
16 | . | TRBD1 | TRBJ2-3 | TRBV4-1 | TGCGCCAGCAGCCAAGGAGAAGGGGGCGGGCGGGATACGCAGTATTTT | CASSQGEGGGRDTQYF
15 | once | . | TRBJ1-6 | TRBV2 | TGTGCCAGCAGTGGGAGACTGAGTAATAATTCACCCCTCCACTTT | CASSGRLSNNSPLHF
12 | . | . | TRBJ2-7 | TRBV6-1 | TGTGCCAGCAGTGCAGAAGGCTACGAGCAGTACTTC | CASSAEGYEQYF
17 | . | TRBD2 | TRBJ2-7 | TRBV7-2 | TGTGCCAGCAGCTTAGGACTGGGACTAGCGGGAGTAAACGAGCAGTACTTC | CASSLGLGLAGVNEQYF
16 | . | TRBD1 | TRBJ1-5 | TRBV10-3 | TGTGCCATCAGTGAGTACCAGGTGGGTGAAAAGGGGGCAATGGATTTT | CAISEYQVGEKGAMDF
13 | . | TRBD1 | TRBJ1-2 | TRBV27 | TGTGCCAGCAGTCTCGGGACAGGGAATGGCTACACCTTC | CASSLGTGNGYTF
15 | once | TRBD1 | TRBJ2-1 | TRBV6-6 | TGTGCCAGCAGTTCCACAGGGGTGAGGGGCAATGAGCAGTTCTTC | CASSSTGVRGNEQFF
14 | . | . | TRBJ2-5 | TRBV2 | TGTGCCAGCAGTGAACAAATTCTCCAAGAGACCCAGTACTTC | CASSEQILQETQYF
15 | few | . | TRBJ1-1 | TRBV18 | TGTGCCAGCTCACCAAACCAGGGTAGCGGCACTGAAGCTTTCTTT | CASSPNQGSGTEAFF
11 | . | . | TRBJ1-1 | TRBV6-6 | TGTGCCAGCCTGGGGGGCACTGAAGCTTTCTTT | CASLGGTEAFF
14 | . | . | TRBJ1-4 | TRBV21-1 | TGTGCCAGCAGCCCCGGGACCGAAAGGGAAAAACTGTTTTTT | CASSPGTEREKLFF
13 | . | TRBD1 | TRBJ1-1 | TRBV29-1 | TGCAGCGTGGGACAGGGGAGGCGTGCTGAAGCTTTCTTT | CSVGQGRRAEAFF
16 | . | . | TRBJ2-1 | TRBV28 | TGTGCCAGCAGTCAAGGGGGAGCCGGTCGTGGTAATGAGCAGTTCTTC | CASSQGGAGRGNEQFF
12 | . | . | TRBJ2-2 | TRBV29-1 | TGCAGCGTCACCAAGAACACCGGGGAGCTGTTTTTT | CSVTKNTGELFF
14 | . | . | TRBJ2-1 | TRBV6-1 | TGTGCCAGCAGTGAAGCGGGGGGCTACAATGAGCAGTTCTTC | CASSEAGGYNEQFF
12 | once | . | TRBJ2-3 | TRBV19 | TGTGCCAGTAGGGGAAGCACAGATACGCAGTATTTT | CASRGSTDTQYF
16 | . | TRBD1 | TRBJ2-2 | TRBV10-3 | TGTGCCATCAGTGAAACGTGGGGACAGGGGGCCGGGGAGCTGTTTTTT | CAISETWGQGAGELFF
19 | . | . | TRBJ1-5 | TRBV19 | TGTGCCAGTAGTATAGATCCAGGGACACTCGGGTATAGCAATCAGCCCCAGCATTTT | CASSIDPGTLGYSNQPQHF
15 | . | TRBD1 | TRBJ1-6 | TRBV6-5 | TGTGCCAGCAGCAAAACCGGGACAGAGAATTCACCCCTCCACTTT | CASSKTGTENSPLHF
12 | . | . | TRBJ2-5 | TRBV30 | TGTGCCTGGATGGGGGGCCAAGAGACCCAGTACTTC | CAWMGGQETQYF
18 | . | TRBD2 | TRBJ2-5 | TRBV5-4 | TGTGCCAGCAACCCGGGGGGCGCTAGCGGGACCTTTGGGGAGACCCAGTACTTC | CASNPGGASGTFGETQYF